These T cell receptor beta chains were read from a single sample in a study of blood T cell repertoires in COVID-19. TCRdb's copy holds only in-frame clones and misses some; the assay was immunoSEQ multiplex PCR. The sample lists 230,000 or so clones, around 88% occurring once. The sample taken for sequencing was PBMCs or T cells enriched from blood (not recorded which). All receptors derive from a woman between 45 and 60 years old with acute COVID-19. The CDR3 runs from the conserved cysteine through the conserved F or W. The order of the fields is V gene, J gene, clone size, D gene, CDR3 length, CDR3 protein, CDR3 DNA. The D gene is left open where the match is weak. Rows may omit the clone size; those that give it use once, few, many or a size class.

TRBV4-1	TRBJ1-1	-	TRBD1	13	CASTQGGGTEAFF	TGCGCCAGCACCCAGGGGGGAGGAACTGAAGCTTTCTTT
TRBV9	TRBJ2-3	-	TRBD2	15	CASSVGTSGTDTQYF	TGTGCCAGCAGCGTAGGAACTAGCGGAACAGATACGCAGTATTTT
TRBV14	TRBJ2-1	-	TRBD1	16	CASSQYWTGAYNEQFF	TGTGCCAGCAGCCAGTACTGGACAGGGGCCTACAATGAGCAGTTCTTC
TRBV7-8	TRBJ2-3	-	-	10	CASRGDTQYF	TGTGCCAGCCGGGGAGATACGCAGTATTTT
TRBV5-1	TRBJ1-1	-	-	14	CASRSTLADTEAFF	TGCGCCAGCAGGTCCACCTTAGCGGACACTGAAGCTTTCTTT
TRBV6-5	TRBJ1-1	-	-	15	CASSYSGRENTEAFF	TGTGCCAGCAGTTACTCGGGCAGGGAGAACACTGAAGCTTTCTTT
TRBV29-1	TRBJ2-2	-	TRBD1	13	CSVQGANTGELFF	TGCAGCGTTCAGGGGGCGAACACCGGGGAGCTGTTTTTT
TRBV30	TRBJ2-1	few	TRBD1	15	CAWSVGTGGYNEQFF	TGTGCCTGGAGTGTCGGGACAGGGGGCTACAATGAGCAGTTCTTC
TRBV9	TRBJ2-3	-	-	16	CASSVGDAASTDTQYF	TGTGCCAGCAGCGTAGGTGACGCGGCTAGCACAGATACGCAGTATTTT
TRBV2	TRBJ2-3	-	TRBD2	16	CASAGGAGGPTDTQYF	TGTGCCAGTGCCGGAGGAGCGGGAGGGCCCACAGATACGCAGTATTTT
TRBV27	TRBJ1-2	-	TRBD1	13	CASSFGQEQGYTF	TGTGCCAGCAGTTTCGGACAGGAACAGGGCTACACCTTC
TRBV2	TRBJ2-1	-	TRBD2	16	CASLAGGISSYNEQFF	TGTGCCAGCCTAGCGGGGGGGATAAGCTCCTACAATGAGCAGTTCTTC
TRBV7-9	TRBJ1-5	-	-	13	CASSFEGNQPQHF	TGTGCCAGCAGCTTTGAGGGAAATCAGCCCCAGCATTTT
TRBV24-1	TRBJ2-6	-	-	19	CATSDSVLATDSGANVLTF	TGTGCCACCAGTGATTCGGTGCTGGCGACAGACTCTGGGGCCAACGTCCTGACTTTC